This T cell receptor beta chain was obtained from a study of read filtering for tumor transcriptome and immune sequencing. Study at large: IR-seq gave about 4 to 10.27 million TCR reads per sample; RNA-seq gave about 75 to 1,300.

From 350 to 500 ng of RNA, a library with molecular barcoded alpha/delta and beta/gamma adaptors was made. TCRdb reprocessed the reads via MiXCR and lists one record per CDR3 protein. The sample has 75,000 to 95,000 distinct CDR3 sequences, around a fifth seen once. This clonotype was counted at least ten times. This CDR3 has 17 amino acids. V was pared by 1 base and J by 4 bases, with 7 bases of the junction left unmatched. Germline V CDR1 and CDR2: SGHTA, FQGNSA. This sequence originates from a donor at least 40 years old with multiple myeloma. Sequenced material: a population of CD138-negative cells sorted from bone marrow. This chain connects TRBV7-2 to TRBJ2-2; 9 bases are a match to TRBD2. CDR3 nucleotide sequence: TGTGCCAGCAGCTTAGTCGCTAGCGGGATCCTCACCGGGGAGCTGTTTTTT. The encoded protein is CASSLVASGILTGELFF.